The 3 T cell receptor beta chains given below trace back to one sample, sequenced in a study of cytomegalovirus exposure and HLA in healthy donors (dated by TCRdb to about 2017). Receptor amplification or capture employed the immunoSEQ multiplex PCR assay. The multiplex PCR relied on a mix of 60 forward primers for TCR Vbeta segments and 13 reverse primers for TCR Jbeta segments. In TCRdb, the immuneACCESS table is reduced to in-frame sequences with V and J assigned. These tables do not hold every clone; where another copy was compared, an unresolved V gene accounts for under half, and the others remain unexplained. Recorded for this sample are 150,000 to 200,000 clones; over 60% of them occurred a single time. Around 3.1% of the sample is held by the ten biggest clonotypes. The sequenced material came from PBMCs. The receptors stem from a woman in her forties in good health and CMV-seronegative.

The chain has TRBV7-8 and TRBJ1-2, with 7 bases lining up with TRBD1. This CDR3 has 18 residues. The V segment lost 0 bases and the J segment 1 base; nucleotides outside the gene matches: 11. Germline CDR1 SGHVS, CDR2 FQNEAQ. The CDR3 coding sequence is TGTGCCAGCAGCTTAGCGAGATGGCCAGGGACAGATAACTATGGCTACACCTTC. This translates into CASSLARWPGTDNYGYTF.

This chain links TRBV19 with TRBJ2-1, with TRBD2 matching over 10 bases. Germline V gives CDR1 LNHDA, CDR2 SQIVND (reference sequence). V was pared by 6 bases and J by 6 bases, with 8 bases of the junction left unmatched. This CDR3 contains 15 residues. The DNA of the CDR3 is TGTGCCAGTAGCCCCGTCAGCGGGGGGGCCAATGAGCAGTTCTTC. Translation: CASSPVSGGANEQFF.

This clone was found a few times. The V gene is TRBV7-6, the J gene TRBJ2-3, with 7 positions matching TRBD1. The J segment lost 1 base and the V segment lost 0 bases, leaving 7 bases of the junction unmatched. This CDR3 contains 17 residues. CDR1 is SGHVS and CDR2 is FNYEAQ in the germline V gene. The CDR3 protein is CASSLAGQPGGTDTQYF. CDR3 DNA: TGTGCCAGCAGCTTAGCGGGACAGCCAGGAGGCACAGATACGCAGTATTTT.